Each of the 18 T cell receptor beta chains below was sequenced from the same sample in a study of blood T cell repertoires in COVID-19. Assay used: immunoSEQ multiplex PCR; TCRdb lists only in-frame clones, some missing. The sample consists of about 200,000 clones, 80% to 90% of them appearing once. Source material: peripheral blood. Source of these receptors: a woman in her 70s with active or convalescent COVID-19.

V usage is TRBV5-1 and J usage is TRBJ2-1; D not resolved. The CDR3 sequence is 14 residues long. Trimming left V 4 bases short and J 7 bases short, with 15 bases between. Germline V gene sequence: CDR1 SGHRS, CDR2 YFSETQ. Here the CDR3 reads CASSPEASENEQFF. The CDR3 DNA sequence: TGCGCCAGCAGCCCCGAGGCCAGTGAGAATGAGCAGTTCTTC.

This clone was found once. This chain uses TRBV6-5 with TRBJ1-4; 8 bases are shared with TRBD1. The V gene's germline CDR1 is MNHEY and CDR2 SVGAGI. The junction had 5 bases not matched to a gene; V was cut back by 6 bases and J by 5 bases. The CDR3 contains 14 residues. The CDR3 DNA reads as TGTGCCAGCAGGGAGACAGGGGAGAATGAAAAACTGTTTTTT. It translates to CASRETGENEKLFF.

This chain connects TRBV12-5 to TRBJ1-4; D may be TRBD1 (5 bases). CDR1 is LGHNT, CDR2 FRNRAP, per germline. Trimming removed 0 bases at V and 2 bases at J, with 19 bases between. This CDR3 is built from 19 residues. In DNA form, the CDR3 reads TGTGCTAGTGGTTTGGTACTTCGTCCAGGGAAGGATACTAATGAAAAACTGTTTTTT. Translated, it gives CASGLVLRPGKDTNEKLFF.

The rearrangement joins TRBV5-1 to TRBJ2-1; 12 nucleotides match TRBD2. Losses at the gene ends were 0 bases for V and 6 bases for J; bases not matched to a gene: 25. This CDR3 region has 23 residues. Germline V gives CDR1 SGHRS, CDR2 YFSETQ. CDR3 nucleotides: TGCGCCAGCAGCTTGGAGACTAGCGGGAGAAGCTTTCCCATTGGGCCCCCCCCCAATGAGCAGTTCTTC. It translates to CASSLETSGRSFPIGPPPNEQFF.

CDR3 amino acids: CASSPRGGPGEQYF. CDR3 coding DNA: TGTGCCAGCAGTCCGCGGGGGGGCCCGGGGGAGCAGTACTTC. The chain carries TRBV27 and TRBJ2-7; TRBD2 agrees at 9 bases. Germline V CDR1 and CDR2: MNHEY, SMNVEV (reference sequence). The CDR3 spans 14 residues. Germline trimming cut 5 bases from V and 7 bases from J; bases unmatched to any gene: 9.

V gene TRBV28 combines with J gene TRBJ2-5; D possibly corresponds to TRBD1 (7 bases). V lost 6 bases and J 2 bases, leaving 16 bases between the germline ends. CDR3 length: 15 residues. The germline CDR1 and CDR2 sequences are MDHEN and SYDVKM. Written as DNA, the CDR3 is TGTGCCAGCAGACACGCGGGGACAGAGCAAGAGACCCAGTACTTC. Translated: CASRHAGTEQETQYF.

The rearrangement uses TRBV5-4 and TRBJ1-5; the D gene is possibly TRBD1 (5 bases). CDR1 and CDR2 from the germline V gene are SGHNT and YYREEE (reference sequence). Between the trimmed V and J ends, which lost 3 bases and 0 bases, there was a span of 10 bases. The CDR3 runs to 15 residues. The chain's CDR3 is CASSWGGNSNQPQHF. The CDR3 nucleotides are TGTGCCAGCAGCTGGGGCGGCAATAGCAATCAGCCCCAGCATTTT.

The gene calls are TRBV6-5 and TRBJ1-2, with D possibly TRBD1 on 5 matching bases. There are 14 residues in the CDR3. Deletions cut 6 bases from V and 6 bases from J, with 17 bases between. The germline gives CDR1 MNHEY, CDR2 SVGAGI. The CDR3: CASSNGAGRDGYTF. CDR3 DNA: TGTGCCAGCAGCAACGGGGCAGGGAGGGATGGCTACACCTTC.

The chain uses TRBV4-2 and TRBJ2-3, with TRBD2 matching over 7 bases. V shed 2 bases, J shed 3 bases, and the junction held 5 bases outside the gene matches. The CDR3 contains 15 residues. CDR1 is LGHNA, CDR2 YNFKEQ, per germline. CDR3 nucleotide sequence: TGTGCCAGCAGCCAACAAGCGGGAAGGACAGATACGCAGTATTTT. Encoded protein: CASSQQAGRTDTQYF.

This clone was observed once. The J gene is TRBJ2-7, the V gene TRBV7-3; 7 bases map to TRBD1. From germline, CDR1 is SGHTA and CDR2 FQGTGA. The CDR3 contains 15 residues. V dropped 0 bases and J dropped 2; count of bases not matched to a gene: 4. This CDR3 reads CASSLTGQSPYEQYF. CDR3 DNA sequence: TGTGCCAGCAGCTTAACGGGACAGTCCCCCTACGAGCAGTACTTC.

The rearrangement joins TRBV18 to TRBJ2-4, with D perhaps TRBD1 (6 bases). CDR3 size: 13 residues. The germline V and J ends were trimmed by 6 bases and 8 bases, with 14 bases remaining between them. The germline V gene has CDR1 KGHSH and CDR2 LQKENI. CDR3 loop: CASSPGTRDIQYF. The CDR3 DNA follows: TGTGCCAGCTCCCCGGGGACACGGGACATTCAGTACTTC.

The rearrangement joins TRBV14 to TRBJ2-5; TRBD2 matches at 7 bases. The length of the CDR3 is 22 residues. Germline CDR1 reads SGHDN; CDR2 reads FVKESK. V shed 4 bases and J 2 bases; nucleotides not matched to a gene: 28. The CDR3: CASSLTGRLAHPIRRLQETQYF. In nucleotides, the CDR3 is TGTGCCAGCAGCCTCACTGGTAGACTAGCTCACCCAATCAGGCGGTTACAAGAGACCCAGTACTTC.

CDR3 in amino acids: CASSLSLRAGEQYF. The CDR3 region has the DNA TGTGCCAGCAGCTTGTCATTAAGGGCGGGCGAGCAGTACTTC. The chain uses TRBV5-4 and TRBJ2-7; TRBD2 is a possible D gene (5 bases). V lost 1 base and J lost 6, with 14 bases in between. Germline lookup yields CDR1 SGHNT and CDR2 YYREEE (reference sequence). The CDR3 extends over 14 amino acids.

The chain employs TRBV28 and TRBJ1-5; weak D call: TRBD1 (5 bases). The CDR3 is made up of 16 amino acids. Per the germline V gene, CDR1 is MDHEN and CDR2 is SYDVKM. Trimming removed 6 bases from V and 0 bases from J, with 15 bases in between. CDR3 protein: CASSPGGPYSNQPQHF. DNA for the CDR3: TGTGCCAGCAGCCCCGGGGGTCCCTATAGCAATCAGCCCCAGCATTTT.

This chain links TRBV14 with TRBJ1-1; 11 nucleotides align to TRBD1. The V segment lost 4 bases and the J segment 1 base; nucleotides outside the gene matches: 5. Germline loops: CDR1 SGHDN, CDR2 FVKESK. This CDR3 region has 16 residues. The CDR3 nucleotides are TGTGCCAGCAGCCGCAGGACAGGGGGCGGGAACACTGAAGCTTTCTTT. Its protein product is CASSRRTGGGNTEAFF.

This clone was found a few times. The rearrangement joins TRBV5-4 to TRBJ2-2; TRBD1 aligns across 9 bases. Germline assignment: CDR1 SGHNT and CDR2 YYREEE (reference sequence). Losses at the gene ends were 4 bases for V and 4 bases for J; bases not matched to a gene: 5. This CDR3 region has 15 residues. Here the CDR3 reads CASSPSTGGTGELFF. DNA of the CDR3: TGTGCCAGCAGCCCTTCGACAGGGGGCACCGGGGAGCTGTTTTTT.

V is TRBV28 and J is TRBJ1-5, with D hard to call. V lost 3 bases, J lost 3 bases, and 15 bases lay in between. The V gene's germline CDR1 is MDHEN and CDR2 SYDVKM. The CDR3 sequence is 16 residues long. CDR3 nucleotides: TGTGCCAGCAGTTTTGGTCCGAGCCTCCTCAATCAGCCCCAGCATTTT. Residues: CASSFGPSLLNQPQHF.

The rearrangement joins TRBV20-1 to TRBJ2-1; D not certain. The CDR3 has 11 residues. V gave up 7 bases and J gave up 1 base, with 5 bases separating them. Germline V gene lookup returns CDR1 DFQATT and CDR2 SNEGSKA (reference sequence). The CDR3 reads CSGRSYNEQFF. The CDR3 coding sequence is TGCAGTGGTCGTTCCTACAATGAGCAGTTCTTC.